One TCR beta chain is described in this entry. The data were obtained in a study of blood T cell repertoires in COVID-19. Across the study: T cells, B-cell-depleted T cells, or PBMCs supplied cDNA or gDNA.

Authors' analysis steps: Amplification of reference gene primers provided the estimated nucleated cell counts. Measured with immunoSEQ multiplex PCR; TCRdb has only the in-frame clones, and not every one. For V, J and clone size, that table is used; D and trimming come from the DNA. This sample has 150,000 to 200,000 clones, with 85% to 90% found just once. The V and J ends lost 5 bases and 6 bases respectively, with 11 bases between them. The CDR3 covers 13 residues. Germline CDR1 SGHTA, CDR2 FQGNSA. The V gene is TRBV7-2, the J gene TRBJ1-5; TRBD1 is a possible D gene (5 bases). The sample comprised peripheral blood. This clonotype was obtained from a man aged 18 to 30 with acute or convalescent COVID-19. CDR3 DNA sequence: TGTGCCAGCAGCGTACGGGGGGGTCAGCCCCAGCATTTT. Its protein product is CASSVRGGQPQHF.